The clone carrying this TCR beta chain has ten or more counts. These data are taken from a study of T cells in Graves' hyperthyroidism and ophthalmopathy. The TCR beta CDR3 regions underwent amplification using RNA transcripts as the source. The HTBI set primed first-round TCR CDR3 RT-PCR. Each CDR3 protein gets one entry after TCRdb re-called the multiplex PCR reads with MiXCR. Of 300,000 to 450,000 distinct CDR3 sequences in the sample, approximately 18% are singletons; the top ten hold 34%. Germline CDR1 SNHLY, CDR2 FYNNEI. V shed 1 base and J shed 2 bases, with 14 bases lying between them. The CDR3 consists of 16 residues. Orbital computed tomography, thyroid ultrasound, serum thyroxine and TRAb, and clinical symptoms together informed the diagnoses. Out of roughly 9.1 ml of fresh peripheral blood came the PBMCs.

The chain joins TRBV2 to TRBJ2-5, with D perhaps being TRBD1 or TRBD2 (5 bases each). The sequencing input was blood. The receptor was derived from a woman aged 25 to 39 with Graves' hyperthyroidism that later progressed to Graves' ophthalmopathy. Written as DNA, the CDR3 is TGTGCCAGCAGTGAAGTTGACTGGGGGAAGCAAGAGACCCAGTACTTC. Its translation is CASSEVDWGKQETQYF.